This entry lists 20 T cell receptor beta chains sequenced from one sample in a study of Graves' ophthalmopathy and Graves' hyperthyroidism. Investigators amplified TCR beta CDR3 regions from RNA transcripts. In the first round, RT-PCR was carried out with HTBI primers, and a multiplex PCR formed the second round. TCRdb re-called the multiplex PCR reads with MiXCR, one entry per CDR3 protein. This repertoire shows hundreds of thousands of distinct CDR3 sequences, approximately 22% found once; its top ten account for approximately 7.7%. Sequencing was done on a sample of peripheral blood. Receptors were obtained from a woman younger than 35 with stable Graves' hyperthyroidism. Some clones in this sample may be carry-over from other donors' samples.

V is TRBV27 and J is TRBJ1-1; 8 bases are a match to TRBD1. The CDR3 has 14 amino acids. Germline-derived CDR1 and CDR2 are MNHEY and SMNVEV (reference sequence). V was clipped by 3 bases and J by 8 bases; unmatched bases: 8. CDR3 sequence: CASSFLDRAWEAFF. The CDR3 DNA reads TGTGCCAGCAGTTTCCTGGACAGGGCGTGGGAAGCTTTCTTT.

This chain connects TRBV30 to TRBJ2-2; D gene uncertain. The CDR3 runs to 13 residues. CDR1 and CDR2 (germline): GTSNPN, SVGIG (reference sequence). The CDR3 DNA sequence: TGTGCTTCGCGTTACGCGAACACCGGGGAGCTGTTTTTT. Amino acid sequence: CASRYANTGELFF.

This clonotype was detected ten times or more. The gene calls are TRBV13 and TRBJ2-5; D ambiguous. Germline lookup yields CDR1 PRHDT and CDR2 FYEKMQ (reference sequence). V was cut by 4 bases and J by 5 bases, with 8 bases left in between. CDR3 length: 12 amino acids. CDR3 in DNA: TGTGCCAGCAGCTCCTTAAGGGAGACCCAGTACTTC. It yields the protein CASSSLRETQYF. Looking up the rest from reference TRBV13 and TRBJ2-5 gives the full variable domain: AAGVIQSPRHLIKEKRETATLKCYPIPRHDTVYWYQQGPGQDPQFLISFYEKMQSDKGSIPDRFSAQQFSDYHSELNMSSLELGDSALYFCASSSLRETQYFGPGTRLLVL.

This clonotype occurred a few times. The DNA for the CDR3 is TGTGCCAGCAGCCCTGGACAGTATGAACAGCCCCAGCATTTT. Protein product: CASSPGQYEQPQHF. The V gene is TRBV6-1, the J gene TRBJ1-5; D possibly corresponds to TRBD1 (6 bases). The germline V gene encodes CDR1 MNHNS and CDR2 SASEGT. This CDR3 is built from 14 residues. V was cut by 6 bases and J by 7 bases, with 16 bases left in between.

Here the CDR3 DNA reads TGTGCCAGCAGCGGGACAGGGGCCCAAGAGACCCAGTACTTC. This gives the protein CASSGTGAQETQYF. J is TRBJ2-5 and V is TRBV6-1, with 10 bases that match TRBD1. This CDR3 is 14 amino acids long. Losses at the gene ends were 6 bases for V and 1 base for J; bases not matched to a gene: 2. Germline-derived CDR1 and CDR2 are MNHNS and SASEGT.

This clonotype has ten or more counts. V and J are TRBV18 and TRBJ2-7; no clear D. V was clipped by 3 bases and J by 3 bases, with 12 bases between them. The CDR3 has 14 amino acids. Germline V gene sequence: CDR1 KGHSH, CDR2 LQKENI. CDR3 loop: CASSPLAPDYEQYF. The CDR3 DNA is TGTGCCAGCTCACCGTTGGCACCGGACTACGAGCAGTACTTC.

V usage is TRBV4-2 and J usage is TRBJ1-2, with D maybe TRBD1 (6 bases). Trimming left V 4 bases short and J 8 bases short, with 11 bases between. This CDR3 is 12 amino acids long. CDR1 and CDR2 from the germline V gene are LGHNA and YNFKEQ. The CDR3, as DNA: TGTGCCAGCAGCCCCTCAGGGGTCGGCTACACCTTC. Translating gives CASSPSGVGYTF.

A few counts support this clonotype. The gene calls are TRBV11-2 and TRBJ1-3; D unclear. Germline V gives CDR1 SGHAT, CDR2 FQNNGV. V was pared by 5 bases and J by 3 bases, with 17 bases between. The CDR3 extends over 16 amino acids. DNA for the CDR3: TGTGCCAGCAGCCGGACGGCGGCCCGTGGTGGAAACACCATATATTTT. Residues: CASSRTAARGGNTIYF.

V and J are TRBV29-1 and TRBJ2-3; 9 bases match TRBD2. The CDR3 covers 16 residues. V shed 0 bases, J shed 4 bases, and the junction held 8 bases outside the gene matches. From germline, CDR1 is SQVTM and CDR2 ANQGSEA. The CDR3 DNA sequence: TGCAGCGTTGAAGAGTGGCTAGCGGGATCAGCAGATACGCAGTATTTT. Amino acid sequence: CSVEEWLAGSADTQYF.

This clonotype occurred many times. The chain couples TRBV5-1 to TRBJ2-5; maybe TRBD2 (6 bases). The CDR3 has 14 residues. Trimming removed 2 bases from V and 5 bases from J, with 13 bases in between. Per germline, CDR1 SGHRS and CDR2 YFSETQ. This CDR3 reads CASSFPGGEETQYF. In nucleotides, the CDR3 is TGCGCCAGCAGCTTCCCAGGAGGGGAGGAGACCCAGTACTTC.

This clonotype occurred a few times. The V gene is TRBV10-3, the J gene TRBJ2-5; D could derive from TRBD1 or TRBD2 (6 bases each). Germline CDR1 ENHRY, CDR2 SYGVKD. Trimming stripped 3 bases from V and 7 bases from J, with 18 bases between. CDR3 length: 15 amino acids. The CDR3 nucleotides are TGTGCCATCAGTGAATCGACAGGTTCCGGGGGGACCCAGTACTTC. Its translation is CAISESTGSGGTQYF.

This clonotype has a count of ten or more. The V gene is TRBV11-2, the J gene TRBJ2-5; TRBD1 matches 8 bases. V lost 1 base to trimming and J lost 4 bases; unmatched junction nucleotides: 5. CDR1 and CDR2 (germline): SGHAT, FQNNGV. The CDR3 is 15 amino acids. DNA of the CDR3: TGTGCCAGCAGCTTAGTCAGGACAGGGAGAGAGACCCAGTACTTC. It codes for CASSLVRTGRETQYF.

This clonotype has a count of ten or more. The chain combines TRBV5-1 with TRBJ1-5; 7 positions match TRBD1. The CDR3 consists of 15 residues. CDR1 and CDR2 from the germline V gene are SGHRS and YFSETQ. After removal of 0 bases from V and 6 bases from J, the junction contained 6 bases not matched to a gene. Here the CDR3 DNA reads TGCGCCAGCAGCTTGGAAGGGGGCGCGGGTCAGCCCCAGCATTTT. It translates to CASSLEGGAGQPQHF.

In its sample, this clonotype was seen a few times. The DNA of the CDR3 is TGTGCCAGCAGCTTAGTCGGTGGGACAGGAATTCAAGAGACCCAGTACTTC. Its translation: CASSLVGGTGIQETQYF. The genes are TRBV7-6 and TRBJ2-5; 8 bases map to TRBD1. With V trimmed by 1 base and J by 2 bases, 9 bases remained unmatched. The V gene's germline CDR1 is SGHVS and CDR2 FNYEAQ. The CDR3 has 17 amino acids.

This clonotype was observed at least ten times. V is TRBV7-4 and J is TRBJ2-7; 8 nucleotides agree with TRBD2. The CDR3 spans 17 residues. Germline trimming cut 5 bases from V and 4 bases from J; bases unmatched to any gene: 16. The V gene's germline CDR1 is SGHVT and CDR2 SQSDAQ. CDR3 protein: CASSGPPGLVNRYEQYF. CDR3 in DNA: TGTGCCAGCAGCGGACCCCCGGGACTAGTGAACCGGTACGAGCAGTACTTC.

This chain uses TRBV18 with TRBJ1-1; no clear D gene. V dropped 0 bases and J dropped 1 base, with 9 bases sitting between them. The CDR3 is 15 amino acids. Germline V gives CDR1 KGHSH, CDR2 LQKENI. The CDR3 bases are TGTGCCAGCTCACCACCGGCCAGGACGAACACTGAAGCTTTCTTT. Encoded protein: CASSPPARTNTEAFF.

The chain has TRBV7-2 and TRBJ1-2; 7 bases align to TRBD1. The CDR3 has 14 residues. Unmatched junction bases numbered 13, after V lost 7 bases and J lost 8 bases. Germline loops: CDR1 SGHTA, CDR2 FQGNSA. The DNA of the CDR3 is TGTGCCAGCACCGTCCGAGACAGGGTGCGGGGCTACACCTTC. This encodes CASTVRDRVRGYTF.

The rearrangement joins TRBV7-9 to TRBJ2-5; 8 bases line up with TRBD1. CDR3 length: 14 residues. The germline V gene has CDR1 SEHNR and CDR2 FQNEAQ (reference sequence). J lost 5 bases, V lost 7 bases, and 9 bases had no gene match. CDR3 coding DNA: TGTGCCAGCACCCAAGGCAGGGGGCCGGAGACCCAGTACTTC. It is translated as CASTQGRGPETQYF.

The table lists this clonotype with many counts. The chain has TRBV10-3 and TRBJ1-2, with a tentative D call TRBD1 (6 bases). This CDR3 has 16 amino acids. Germline-derived CDR1 and CDR2 are ENHRY and SYGVKD. V was pared by 0 bases and J by 4 bases, with 15 bases between. CDR3 DNA: TGTGCCATCAGTGAGTCTGGGGGGCGAAAGAGCTATGGCTACACCTTC. This sequence encodes CAISESGGRKSYGYTF.

Note on this clonotype: A much larger clonotype is one base distant, so this may be a read error. The chain uses TRBV6-1 and TRBJ1-2, with 11 bases that match TRBD1. The V gene's germline CDR1 is MNHNS and CDR2 SASEGT. This CDR3 has 13 residues. The CDR3 is CASTRDRGYGFTF. The CDR3 region has the DNA TGTGCCAGCACCCGGGACAGGGGGTACGGCTTCACCTTC.